This T cell receptor beta chain comes out of a study of shared clonotypes between healthy human individuals. Study results and caveats: Sampling included only blood; tissue repertoires likely differ.

The data were produced by immunoSEQ multiplex PCR, yet TCRdb's version contains in-frame clones alone and is incomplete. The table has 2 million to 3 million clones, roughly 93% seen once. As to this clone: Its target is unknown.

Sequencing used naive CD4+ T cells from PBMCs. This sample's subset: CD45RA+ positively selected. This TCR came from a man younger than 30 in good health. Some clones in this sample may be carry-over from other donors' samples.

CDR3 loop: CASSRTSGRGPDTQYF. In DNA, the CDR3 is TGTGCCAGCAGTCGTACTAGCGGAAGAGGTCCAGATACGCAGTATTTT. The genes are TRBV7-9 and TRBJ2-3; 8 bases line up with TRBD2. This CDR3 contains 16 residues. Germline CDR1 SEHNR, CDR2 FQNEAQ (reference sequence). V shed 6 bases, J shed 4 bases, and the junction held 12 bases outside the gene matches.